This T cell receptor (beta chain) comes out of a study of blood T cell repertoires in COVID-19. In the study overall: Sites across the United States, Italy and Spain contributed samples from acute and convalescent COVID-19.

Data came from immunoSEQ multiplex PCR; TCRdb stores just in-frame clones and leaves some out. The sample carries about 99,000 clones, around 79% recorded once. Per the germline V gene, CDR1 is SNHLY and CDR2 is FYNNEI. V lost 6 bases, J lost 2 bases, and 21 bases lay in between. This CDR3 has 17 amino acids. This TCR came from a woman over 75 with active or convalescent COVID-19. The chain employs TRBV2 and TRBJ2-3; perhaps TRBD2 as D (5 bases). The sample taken for sequencing was peripheral blood. CDR3 nucleotides: TGTGCCAGCAGCGGCGACTCCCGGGGTTCCTCCACAGATACGCAGTATTTT. This sequence encodes CASSGDSRGSSTDTQYF.